This T cell receptor (beta chain) is drawn from a study of T cell responses to AZD1222 COVID-19 vaccine. As regards this clone: As yet, its antigen is unknown.

Assay: immunoSEQ multiplex PCR; the TCRdb copy retains only in-frame clones and omits some. The sample consists of 110,000 to 150,000 clones, roughly 90% of them appearing once. The CDR3 runs to 14 residues. The V end lost 0 bases, the J end lost 6 bases, and 10 bases lay between the germline ends. CDR1 and CDR2 from the germline V gene are SGDLS and YYNGEE. Study-level points and caveats: When two AZD1222 doses had been given, Spike-specific TCR breadth and depth rose. Clonal diversity may have been underestimated in mostly white British donors.

This sample comprised peripheral blood, obtained on day 0 of AZD1222 vaccination. The sequence was obtained from an adult in good health. The chain combines TRBV9 with TRBJ1-5; tentative D call: TRBD1 (5 bases). CDR3 coding DNA: TGTGCCAGCAGCGTAGAGGCAGGGTCTCAGCCCCAGCATTTT. Its translation: CASSVEAGSQPQHF.